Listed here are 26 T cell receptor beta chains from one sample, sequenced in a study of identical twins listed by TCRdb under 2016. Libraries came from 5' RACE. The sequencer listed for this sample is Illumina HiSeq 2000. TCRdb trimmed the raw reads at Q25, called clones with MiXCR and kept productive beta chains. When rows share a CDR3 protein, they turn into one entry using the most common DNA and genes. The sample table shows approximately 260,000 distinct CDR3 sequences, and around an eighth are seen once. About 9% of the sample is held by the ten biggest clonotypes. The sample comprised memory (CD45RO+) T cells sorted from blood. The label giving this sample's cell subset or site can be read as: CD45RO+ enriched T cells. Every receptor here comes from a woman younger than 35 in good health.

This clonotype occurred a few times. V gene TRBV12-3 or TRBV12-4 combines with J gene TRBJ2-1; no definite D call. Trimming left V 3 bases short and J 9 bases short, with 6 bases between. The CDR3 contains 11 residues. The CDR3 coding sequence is TGTGCCAGCAGTTTTAACAGTGAGCAGTTCTTC. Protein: CASSFNSEQFF.

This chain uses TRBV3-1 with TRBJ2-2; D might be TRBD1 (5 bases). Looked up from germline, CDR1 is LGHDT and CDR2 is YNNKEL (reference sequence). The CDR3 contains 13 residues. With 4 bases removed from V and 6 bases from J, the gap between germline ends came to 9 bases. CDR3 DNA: TGTGCCAGCAGCCCCAGGGTGCCCGGGGAGCTGTTTTTT. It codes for CASSPRVPGELFF.

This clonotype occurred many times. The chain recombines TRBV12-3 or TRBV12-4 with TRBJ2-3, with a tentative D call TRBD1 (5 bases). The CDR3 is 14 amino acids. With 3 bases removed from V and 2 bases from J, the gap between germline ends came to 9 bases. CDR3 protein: CASSFSTDTDTQYF. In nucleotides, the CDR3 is TGTGCCAGCAGTTTCTCGACAGACACAGATACGCAGTATTTT.

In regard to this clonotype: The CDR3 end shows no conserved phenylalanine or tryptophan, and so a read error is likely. This CDR3 reads CSARTSGRGSNEQFY. The CDR3 DNA follows: TGCAGTGCTAGGACTAGCGGGAGAGGTTCCAATGAGCAGTTCTAC. The rearrangement links TRBV20-1 to TRBJ2-1; 12 positions agree with TRBD2. V shed 3 bases, J shed 6 bases, and the junction held 6 bases outside the gene matches. Germline CDR1 DFQATT, CDR2 SNEGSKA (reference sequence). CDR3 size: 15 residues.

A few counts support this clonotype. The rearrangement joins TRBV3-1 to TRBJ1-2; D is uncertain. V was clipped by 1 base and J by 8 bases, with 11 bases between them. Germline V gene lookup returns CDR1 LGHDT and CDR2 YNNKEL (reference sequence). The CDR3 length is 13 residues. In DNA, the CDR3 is TGTGCCAGCAGCCAAGCGGGGAGGTTAGGCTACACCTTC. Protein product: CASSQAGRLGYTF.

The CDR3 region is CASSPTHGTEAFF. In DNA form, the CDR3 reads TGTGCCAGCTCACCAACACATGGGACTGAAGCTTTCTTT. The J gene is TRBJ1-1, the V gene TRBV18; D not resolved. The CDR3 has 13 amino acids. V was pared by 2 bases and J by 5 bases, with 9 bases between. CDR1 and CDR2 from the germline V gene are KGHSH and LQKENI.

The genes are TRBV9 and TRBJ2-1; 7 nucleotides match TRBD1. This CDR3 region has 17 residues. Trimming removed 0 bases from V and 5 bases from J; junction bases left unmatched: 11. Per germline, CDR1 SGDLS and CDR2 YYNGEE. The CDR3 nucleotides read TGTGCCAGCAGCGTAGAATGGAAAGGGACAGCAAACAATGAGCAGTTCTTC. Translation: CASSVEWKGTANNEQFF.

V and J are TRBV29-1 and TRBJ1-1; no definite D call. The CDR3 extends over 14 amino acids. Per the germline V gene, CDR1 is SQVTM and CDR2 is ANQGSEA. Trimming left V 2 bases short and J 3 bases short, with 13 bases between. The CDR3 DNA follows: TGCAGCGTTGAATTTAGGCCAGTCCACACTGAAGCTTTCTTT. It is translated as CSVEFRPVHTEAFF. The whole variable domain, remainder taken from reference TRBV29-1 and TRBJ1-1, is SAVISQKPSRDICQRGTSLTIQCQVDSQVTMMFWYRQQPGQSLTLIATANQGSEATYESGFVIDKFPISRPNLTFSTLTVSNMSPEDSSIYLCSVEFRPVHTEAFFGQGTRLTVV.

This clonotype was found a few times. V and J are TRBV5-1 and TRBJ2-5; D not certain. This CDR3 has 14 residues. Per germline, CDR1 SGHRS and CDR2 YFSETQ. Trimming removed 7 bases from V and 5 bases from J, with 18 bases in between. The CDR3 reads CASRIGPSPETQYF. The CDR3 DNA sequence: TGCGCCAGCCGTATTGGACCGTCCCCGGAGACCCAGTACTTC.

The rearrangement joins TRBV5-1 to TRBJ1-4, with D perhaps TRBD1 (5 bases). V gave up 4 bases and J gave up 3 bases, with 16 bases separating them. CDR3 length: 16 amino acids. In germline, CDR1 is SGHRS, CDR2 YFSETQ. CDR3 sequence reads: CASSQGRLISNEKLFF. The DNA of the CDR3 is TGCGCCAGCAGCCAGGGACGGCTTATATCTAATGAAAAACTGTTTTTT. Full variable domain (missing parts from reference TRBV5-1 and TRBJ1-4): KAGVTQTPRYLIKTRGQQVTLSCSPISGHRSVSWYQQTPGQGLQFLFEYFSETQRNKGNFPGRFSGRQFSNSRSEMNVSTLELGDSALYLCASSQGRLISNEKLFFGSGTQLSVL.

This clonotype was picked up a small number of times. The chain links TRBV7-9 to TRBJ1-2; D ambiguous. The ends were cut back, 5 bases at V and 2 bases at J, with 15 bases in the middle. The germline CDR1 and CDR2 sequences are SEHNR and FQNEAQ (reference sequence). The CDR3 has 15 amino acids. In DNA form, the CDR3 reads TGTGCCAGCAGCCGGCTCCGGACGGAAAACTATGGCTACACCTTC. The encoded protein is CASSRLRTENYGYTF.

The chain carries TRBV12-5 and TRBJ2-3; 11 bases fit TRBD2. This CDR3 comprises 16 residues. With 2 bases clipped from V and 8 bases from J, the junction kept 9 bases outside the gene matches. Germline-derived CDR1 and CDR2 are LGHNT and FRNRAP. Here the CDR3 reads CASGLPASGRLATQYF. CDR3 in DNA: TGTGCTAGTGGTTTGCCCGCTAGCGGGAGGTTGGCTACGCAGTATTTT.

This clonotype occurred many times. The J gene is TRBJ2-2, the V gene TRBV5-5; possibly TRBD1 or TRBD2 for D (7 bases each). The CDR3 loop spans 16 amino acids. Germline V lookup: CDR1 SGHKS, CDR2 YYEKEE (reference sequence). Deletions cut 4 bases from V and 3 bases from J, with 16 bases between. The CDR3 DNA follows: TGTGCCAGCAGCCATGATTCAGGGGGGGACACCGGGGAGCTGTTTTTT. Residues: CASSHDSGGDTGELFF.

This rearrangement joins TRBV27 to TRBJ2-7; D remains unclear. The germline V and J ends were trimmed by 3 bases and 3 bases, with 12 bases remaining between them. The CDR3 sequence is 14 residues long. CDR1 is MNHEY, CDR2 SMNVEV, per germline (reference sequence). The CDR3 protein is CASSFQARDYEQYF. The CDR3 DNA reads TGTGCCAGCAGTTTCCAGGCAAGGGACTACGAGCAGTACTTC.

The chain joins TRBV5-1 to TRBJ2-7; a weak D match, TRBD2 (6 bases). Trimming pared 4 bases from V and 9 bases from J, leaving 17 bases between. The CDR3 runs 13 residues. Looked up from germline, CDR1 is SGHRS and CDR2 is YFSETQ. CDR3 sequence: CASSMRDDAGQYF. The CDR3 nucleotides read TGCGCCAGCAGCATGCGGGACGACGCTGGGCAGTACTTC.

CDR3 nucleotides: TGCAGTGCTCCGGACCAAGGATCACCCCTCCACTTT. Encoded protein: CSAPDQGSPLHF. This chain links TRBV20-1 with TRBJ1-6; D gene ambiguous. Germline CDR1 and CDR2: DFQATT and SNEGSKA (reference sequence). This CDR3 is built from 12 residues. V was trimmed by 5 bases and J by 10 bases, leaving 12 bases between them.

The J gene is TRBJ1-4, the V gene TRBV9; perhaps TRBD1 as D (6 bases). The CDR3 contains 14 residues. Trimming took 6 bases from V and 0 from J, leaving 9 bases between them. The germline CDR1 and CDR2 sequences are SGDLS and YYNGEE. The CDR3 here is CASNRDATNEKLFF. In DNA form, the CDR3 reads TGTGCCAGCAACAGGGACGCAACTAATGAAAAACTGTTTTTT. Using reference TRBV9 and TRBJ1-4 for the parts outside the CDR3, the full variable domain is DSGVTQTPKHLITATGQRVTLRCSPRSGDLSVYWYQQSLDQGLQFLIQYYNGEERAKGNILERFSAQQFPDLHSELNLSSLELGDSALYFCASNRDATNEKLFFGSGTQLSVL.

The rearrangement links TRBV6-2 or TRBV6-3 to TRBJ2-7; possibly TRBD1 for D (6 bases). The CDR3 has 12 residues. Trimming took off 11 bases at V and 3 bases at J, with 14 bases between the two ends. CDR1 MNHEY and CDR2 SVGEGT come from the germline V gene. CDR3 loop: CAVGQGIYEQYF. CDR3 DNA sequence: TGTGCCGTGGGCCAGGGGATCTACGAGCAGTACTTC.

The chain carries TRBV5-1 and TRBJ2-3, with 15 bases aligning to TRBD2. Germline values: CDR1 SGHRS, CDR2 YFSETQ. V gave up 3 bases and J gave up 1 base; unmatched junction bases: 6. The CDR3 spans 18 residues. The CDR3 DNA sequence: TGCGCCAGCAGCTCAGGACTAGCGGGGGGGCGGGGCACAGATACGCAGTATTTT. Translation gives CASSSGLAGGRGTDTQYF.

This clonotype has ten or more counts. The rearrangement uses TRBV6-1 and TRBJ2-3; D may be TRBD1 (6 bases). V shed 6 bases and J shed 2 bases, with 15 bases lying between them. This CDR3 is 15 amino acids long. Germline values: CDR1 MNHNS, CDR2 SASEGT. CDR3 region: CASSPRDIVTDTQYF. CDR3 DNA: TGTGCCAGCAGCCCCCGGGACATTGTCACAGATACGCAGTATTTT.

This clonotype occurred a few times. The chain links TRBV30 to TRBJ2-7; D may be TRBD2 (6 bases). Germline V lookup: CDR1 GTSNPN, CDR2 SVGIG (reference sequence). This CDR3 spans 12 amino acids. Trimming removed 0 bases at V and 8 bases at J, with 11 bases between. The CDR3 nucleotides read TGTGCCTGGAGTGTAACGGGGGTGAAGCAGTACTTC. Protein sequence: CAWSVTGVKQYF.

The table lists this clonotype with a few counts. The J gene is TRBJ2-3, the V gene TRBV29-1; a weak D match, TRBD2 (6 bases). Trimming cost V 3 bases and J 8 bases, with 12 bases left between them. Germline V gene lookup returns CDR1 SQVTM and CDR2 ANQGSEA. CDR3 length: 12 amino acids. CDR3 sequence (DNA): TGCAGCGTTGAGGCGGGATTCAGTACGCAGTATTTT. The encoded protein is CSVEAGFSTQYF.

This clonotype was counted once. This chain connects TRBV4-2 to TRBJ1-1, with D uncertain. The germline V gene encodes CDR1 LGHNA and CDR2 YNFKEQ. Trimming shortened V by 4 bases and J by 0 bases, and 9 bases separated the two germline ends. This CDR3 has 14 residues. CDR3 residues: CASSPRFLNTEAFF. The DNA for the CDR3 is TGTGCCAGCAGCCCCAGGTTCTTGAACACTGAAGCTTTCTTT.

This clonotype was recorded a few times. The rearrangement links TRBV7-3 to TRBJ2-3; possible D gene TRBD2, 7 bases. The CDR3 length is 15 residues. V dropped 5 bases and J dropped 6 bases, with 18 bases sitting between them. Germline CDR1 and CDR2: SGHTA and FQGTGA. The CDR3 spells CASSTRGGPSDTQYF. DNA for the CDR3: TGTGCCAGCAGCACCCGCGGGGGCCCCTCTGATACGCAGTATTTT.

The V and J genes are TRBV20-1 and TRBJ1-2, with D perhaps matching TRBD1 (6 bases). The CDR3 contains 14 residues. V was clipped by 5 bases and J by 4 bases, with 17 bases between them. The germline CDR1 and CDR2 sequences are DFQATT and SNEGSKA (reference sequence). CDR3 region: CSAHTGSAAYGYTF. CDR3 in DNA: TGCAGTGCTCACACAGGGTCGGCCGCCTATGGCTACACCTTC.

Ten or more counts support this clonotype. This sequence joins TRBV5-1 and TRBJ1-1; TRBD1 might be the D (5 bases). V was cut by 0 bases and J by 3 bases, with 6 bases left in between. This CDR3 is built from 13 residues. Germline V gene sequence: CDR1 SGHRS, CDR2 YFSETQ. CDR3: CASSLVGDTEAFF. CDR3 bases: TGCGCCAGCAGCTTGGTGGGGGACACTGAAGCTTTCTTT. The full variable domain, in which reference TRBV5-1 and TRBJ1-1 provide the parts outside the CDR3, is KAGVTQTPRYLIKTRGQQVTLSCSPISGHRSVSWYQQTPGQGLQFLFEYFSETQRNKGNFPGRFSGRQFSNSRSEMNVSTLELGDSALYLCASSLVGDTEAFFGQGTRLTVV.